Included here is one T cell receptor (beta chain) sequence, with context. Its target is unknown. The data stem from a study of cytomegalovirus exposure and HLA in healthy donors. General study points: Sequencing had likely introduced a cluster of highly shared sequence variants as an artifact. An analysis that was carried out later associated 15,000 to 20,000 TCR beta sequences with HLA alleles at 0.05 false discovery rate.

The CDR3 totals 15 residues. V trimming: 7 bases; J trimming: 6 bases; junction bases outside the gene matches: 12. Germline V gives CDR1 MNHNS, CDR2 SASEGT. PCR employed 60 Vbeta and 13 Jbeta primers. Sequencing used immunoSEQ multiplex PCR; TCRdb keeps in-frame clones, though not all of them. The sample holds 150,000 or so clones, around 73% seen once. The chain couples TRBV6-1 to TRBJ1-1; TRBD1 agrees at 9 bases. This clonotype originated in a woman aged 18-29 years in good health and CMV-seronegative. The source material was PBMCs. The CDR3 DNA reads TGTGCCAGCATTCCAGCCCGGGACAGGGTCGCTGAAGCTTTCTTT. Translating gives CASIPARDRVAEAFF.